The rows below give T cell receptor beta chains drawn from one sample of a study of blood T cell repertoires in COVID-19. The protocol was immunoSEQ multiplex PCR, while the TCRdb copy is restricted to in-frame clones and leaves out a portion. The sample shows about 200,000 clones, over 75% of them seen only once. Sequenced: peripheral blood. The receptors stem from a human donor in a cohort sampled during active COVID-19. Each CDR3 is given with its conserved first and last residue. The D gene is left open where the match is weak. Rows may omit the clone size; those that give it use once, few, many or a size class.

CASNPRQGNTGELFF,TGTGCCAGCAACCCCCGACAGGGGAACACCGGGGAGCTGTTTTTT,-,TRBV5-6,TRBJ2-2,TRBD1
CASSGDRGSYEQYF,TGTGCCAGCAGTGGGGACAGGGGCTCTTACGAGCAGTACTTC,-,TRBV28,TRBJ2-7,TRBD1
CASSLAGTGAGNTIYF,TGTGCCAGCAGCTTAGCCGGGACTGGGGCTGGAAACACCATATATTTT,-,TRBV7-2,TRBJ1-3,-
CAANRGINEKLFF,TGTGCCGCCAACAGGGGGATAAATGAAAAACTGTTTTTT,-,TRBV19,TRBJ1-4,TRBD1
CASSRDRGYEQYF,TGTGCCAGTAGCAGGGACAGGGGGTACGAGCAGTACTTC,few,TRBV19,TRBJ2-7,TRBD1
CASTPGEGTEAFF,TGTGCCAGCACCCCAGGGGAGGGGACTGAAGCTTTCTTT,many,TRBV12-3/TRBV12-4,TRBJ1-1,-
CASSLANRGTEAFF,TGCGCCAGCAGCTTGGCCAACAGGGGGACTGAAGCTTTCTTT,-,TRBV5-1,TRBJ1-1,TRBD1
CASSREVQVGNQPQHF,TGTGCCAGCTCTCGGGAGGTCCAGGTAGGCAATCAGCCCCAGCATTTT,-,TRBV18,TRBJ1-5,-
CASSQDRGNSPLHF,TGCGCCAGCAGCCAAGACCGAGGGAATTCACCCCTCCACTTT,-,TRBV4-3,TRBJ1-6,-
CASSGARVYNSPLHF,TGTGCCAGTTCTGGGGCCAGGGTCTATAATTCACCCCTCCACTTT,once,TRBV6-6,TRBJ1-6,-
CSASPIARAKNIQYF,TGCAGTGCTAGTCCGATAGCCCGGGCCAAAAACATTCAGTACTTC,-,TRBV20-1,TRBJ2-4,-
CASRKGTGPTDTQYF,TGTGCCAGCAGGAAAGGGACAGGGCCGACAGATACGCAGTATTTT,-,TRBV6-4,TRBJ2-3,TRBD1
CASSASSGGGPYEQYF,TGTGCCAGCAGTGCCTCTAGCGGAGGGGGGCCTTACGAGCAGTACTTC,-,TRBV6-1,TRBJ2-7,-
CASSPTNYGYTF,TGTGCCAGCTCACCTACTAACTATGGCTACACCTTC,-,TRBV18,TRBJ1-2,-
CASSLTASSYEQYF,TGTGCCAGCAGCTTGACAGCTAGCTCCTACGAGCAGTACTTC,once,TRBV11-3,TRBJ2-7,-
CASSPPGQEAYEQYF,TGTGCCAGCAGCCCTCCGGGACAGGAGGCCTACGAGCAGTACTTC,-,TRBV5-4,TRBJ2-7,TRBD1
CATSDYLNTEAFF,TGTGCCACCAGTGACTACCTGAACACTGAAGCTTTCTTT,-,TRBV24-1,TRBJ1-1,-
CASRPQAYSYNEQFF,TGTGCCAGTAGACCACAGGCCTACTCCTACAATGAGCAGTTCTTC,-,TRBV19,TRBJ2-1,-
CSVGEGRDGYTF,TGCAGCGTTGGGGAAGGGAGGGATGGCTACACCTTC,-,TRBV29-1,TRBJ1-2,-
CASSPTADNYGYTF,TGTGCCAGCTCACCTACCGCGGATAACTATGGCTACACCTTC,many,TRBV18,TRBJ1-2,-
CASTLGRNEQYF,TGTGCCAGCACCCTCGGCAGGAACGAGCAGTACTTC,-,TRBV28,TRBJ2-7,-
CASSPFRDRDSPLHF,TGCGCCAGCAGCCCTTTCAGGGATCGGGATTCACCCCTCCACTTT,-,TRBV5-1,TRBJ1-6,-
CASSPPLQRGLNYGYTF,TGCGCCAGCAGCCCACCCCTCCAGCGGGGATTGAACTATGGCTACACCTTC,once,TRBV4-1,TRBJ1-2,-
CAISDRGGNQPQHF,TGTGCCATCAGCGACAGGGGAGGCAATCAGCCCCAGCATTTT,-,TRBV10-3,TRBJ1-5,TRBD1
CASSTGTGFLDGYTF,TGTGCCAGCAGCACCGGGACAGGGTTTTTGGATGGCTACACCTTC,-,TRBV9,TRBJ1-2,TRBD1
CASSERGQGFNTEAFF,TGTGCCAGCAGTGAACGAGGACAGGGGTTTAACACTGAAGCTTTCTTT,-,TRBV2,TRBJ1-1,TRBD1
CASSLVSGAGANVLTF,TGTGCCAGCAGTTTAGTATCGGGGGCTGGGGCCAACGTCCTGACTTTC,-,TRBV27,TRBJ2-6,-
CASSTAVDRGAEAFF,TGTGCCAGCAGCACCGCGGTGGACAGGGGGGCTGAAGCTTTCTTT,-,TRBV11-2,TRBJ1-1,TRBD1
CASSPPAGEDNEQFF,TGTGCCAGCTCACCACCGGCGGGAGAGGACAATGAGCAGTTCTTC,-,TRBV18,TRBJ2-1,TRBD2
CASSFGGNTEAFF,TGTGCCAGCAGTTTCGGGGGGAACACTGAAGCTTTCTTT,-,TRBV27,TRBJ1-1,-
CASSYWTFLNTEAFF,TGTGCCAGCAGCTATTGGACTTTTCTGAACACTGAAGCTTTCTTT,-,TRBV7-9,TRBJ1-1,-
CAGETSGPTYEQYF,TGTGCCGGGGAGACTAGCGGCCCAACCTACGAGCAGTACTTC,once,TRBV25-1,TRBJ2-7,TRBD2
CASTSGGAYEQYF,TGTGCCAGCACCAGCGGGGGGGCCTACGAGCAGTACTTC,-,TRBV28,TRBJ2-7,TRBD2
CASSLGGSRHEQYF,TGTGCCAGCAGTTTAGGAGGGAGTAGACACGAGCAGTACTTC,-,TRBV28,TRBJ2-7,-
CASSQGGQGNYGYTF,TGTGCCAGCAGCCAAGGCGGACAGGGCAACTATGGCTACACCTTC,-,TRBV9,TRBJ1-2,TRBD1
CASRTNLAGVRETQYF,TGTGCCAGCCGAACGAACCTAGCGGGAGTGCGAGAGACCCAGTACTTC,-,TRBV27,TRBJ2-5,TRBD2
CASSEGTVTEAFF,TGTGCCAGCAGTGAGGGGACAGTCACTGAAGCTTTCTTT,-,TRBV25-1,TRBJ1-1,TRBD1
CASSSRGRGGKDGYTF,TGTGCCAGCAGCTCCCGAGGTCGCGGGGGAAAGGATGGCTACACCTTC,-,TRBV7-9,TRBJ1-2,-
CASSLNPGGIYEQYF,TGTGCCAGCAGCTTGAACCCCGGAGGGATCTACGAGCAGTACTTC,-,TRBV3-1/TRBV3-2,TRBJ2-7,-
CASSYRAWDEKLFF,TGTGCCAGCAGTTACAGGGCGTGGGATGAAAAACTGTTTTTT,-,TRBV27,TRBJ1-4,-
CASRRTSGGSNEQFF,TGCGCCAGCAGGAGGACTAGCGGGGGCTCCAATGAGCAGTTCTTC,-,TRBV10-2,TRBJ2-1,TRBD2
CATSDFVGQSGANVLTF,TGTGCCACCAGTGATTTTGTCGGACAGTCAGGGGCCAACGTCCTGACTTTC,-,TRBV24-1,TRBJ2-6,-
CASRGQGGTNVLTF,TGTGCCAGCAGAGGACAGGGAGGAACCAACGTCCTGACTTTC,-,TRBV9,TRBJ2-6,TRBD1
CASSQKGRSTEAFF,TGTGCCAGCAGTCAGAAGGGGAGGAGCACTGAAGCTTTCTTT,-,TRBV28,TRBJ1-1,-
CASSQYHRGQVGVGGYTF,TGTGCCAGCAGCCAATACCACAGGGGGCAGGTGGGGGTTGGTGGCTACACCTTC,-,TRBV4-2,TRBJ1-2,TRBD1
CASSYPGLPPGEQYF,TGTGCCAGCAGCTATCCGGGACTCCCCCCGGGAGAGCAGTACTTC,once,TRBV7-9,TRBJ2-7,-